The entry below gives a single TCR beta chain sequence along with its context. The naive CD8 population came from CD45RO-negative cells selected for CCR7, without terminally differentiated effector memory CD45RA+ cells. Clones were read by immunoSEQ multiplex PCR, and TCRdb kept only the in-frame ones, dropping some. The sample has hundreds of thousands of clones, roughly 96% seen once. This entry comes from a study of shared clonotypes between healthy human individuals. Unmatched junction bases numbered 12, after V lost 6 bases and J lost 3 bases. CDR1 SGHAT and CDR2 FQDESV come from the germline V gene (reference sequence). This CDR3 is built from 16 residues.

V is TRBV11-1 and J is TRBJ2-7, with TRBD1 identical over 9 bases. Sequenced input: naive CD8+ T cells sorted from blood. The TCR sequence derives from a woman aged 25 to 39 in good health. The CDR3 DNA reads TGTGCCAGCAGTCTACCGGGACAGGGAGGTGTCTACGAGCAGTACTTC. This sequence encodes CASSLPGQGGVYEQYF.